These 16 T cell receptor beta chains came from one sample sequenced in a study of vaccination and CD4 T cells after COVID-19. The Oncomine TCR Beta short-read assay sequenced DNA from cultured CD4+ T cells. MiXCR, applied by TCRdb to the PCR reads, yields one record per CDR3 protein. The table records roughly 14,000 distinct CDR3 sequences, around 60% of them present only once. Regarding treatment: approximately nine-day PBMC culture with coronavirus spike peptide pools or control peptides (ViraFEST assay). No antigen has been assigned to these receptors. The sample consisted of CD4+ T cells from blood, cultured in vitro. These receptors all stem from a human donor who had recovered from COVID-19.

The gene calls are TRBV19 and TRBJ1-2; D ambiguous. There are 11 residues in the CDR3. Trimming pared 3 bases from V and 8 bases from J, leaving 7 bases between. Germline CDR1 LNHDA, CDR2 SQIVND (reference sequence). The CDR3 nucleotides read TGTGCCAGTAGTATTATGTGGGGCTACACCTTC. Translating it yields CASSIMWGYTF.

This clonotype occurred a few times. The chain employs TRBV7-9 and TRBJ2-5; maybe TRBD2 (6 bases). There are 14 residues in the CDR3. V gave up 3 bases and J gave up 5 bases, with 13 bases separating them. Germline lookup yields CDR1 SEHNR and CDR2 FQNEAQ (reference sequence). The CDR3 here is CASSFGTAGETQYF. CDR3 nucleotide sequence: TGTGCCAGCAGCTTTGGGACGGCGGGGGAGACCCAGTACTTC.

This clonotype turned up a few times. The chain combines TRBV6-1 with TRBJ2-7; a weak D match, TRBD1 (6 bases). Germline CDR1 and CDR2: MNHNS and SASEGT. V was cut by 6 bases and J by 3 bases, with 12 bases left in between. The CDR3 is made up of 13 amino acids. CDR3 sequence (DNA): TGTGCCAGCAGCCGGGACACTAACTACGAGCAGTACTTC. Amino acid sequence: CASSRDTNYEQYF.

The rearrangement links TRBV25-1 to TRBJ2-7, with TRBD1 matching 10 bases. Germline CDR1 is MGHDK and CDR2 is SYGVNS. J gave up 6 bases and V 6 bases, and 8 bases lay outside the gene matches. The CDR3 spans 14 residues. The CDR3 sequence is CASRGTGERGEQYF. CDR3 nucleotides: TGTGCCAGCAGGGGGACAGGGGAGAGGGGCGAGCAGTACTTC.

This sequence joins TRBV6-1 and TRBJ2-2; D possibly matches TRBD1 or TRBD2 (6 bases each). CDR3 length: 16 residues. Germline lookup yields CDR1 MNHNS and CDR2 SASEGT. V was trimmed by 6 bases and J by 3 bases, leaving 17 bases between them. The CDR3 nucleotides are TGTGCCAGCAGGTCTCGGGGGCCCGAAGACACCGGGGAGCTGTTTTTT. Translated: CASRSRGPEDTGELFF.

The gene calls are TRBV10-2 and TRBJ1-1; D might be TRBD1 (5 bases). The V and J ends lost 7 bases and 1 base respectively, with 10 bases between them. The CDR3 length is 13 residues. Germline values: CDR1 WSHSY, CDR2 SAAADI. The CDR3 sequence: CASNQGENTEAFF. Here the CDR3 DNA reads TGCGCCAGCAATCAGGGCGAGAACACTGAAGCTTTCTTT.

This chain links TRBV24-1 with TRBJ2-5; 7 bases match TRBD1. This CDR3 is 14 amino acids long. From germline, CDR1 is KGHDR and CDR2 SFDVKD. V trimming: 4 bases; J trimming: 5 bases; junction bases outside the gene matches: 6. The CDR3 nucleotides read TGTGCCACCAGTGACCAGATGACAGGGGAGACCCAGTACTTC. Translated: CATSDQMTGETQYF.

V and J are TRBV6-1 and TRBJ1-5, with D hard to call. V lost 1 base and J lost 0, with 7 bases in between. Per germline, CDR1 MNHNS and CDR2 SASEGT. There are 15 residues in the CDR3. In DNA form, the CDR3 reads TGTGCCAGCAGTGAAGGTCAGGTTAGCAATCAGCCCCAGCATTTT. This encodes CASSEGQVSNQPQHF.

The table lists this clonotype with a few counts. The V and J genes are TRBV6-1 and TRBJ1-5; TRBD1 agrees at 7 bases. Trimming at V came to 5 bases and at J to 7 bases, leaving 5 bases not matched to a gene. Germline-derived CDR1 and CDR2 are MNHNS and SASEGT. This CDR3 has 13 residues. Here the CDR3 reads CASSRQGAQPQHF. The CDR3 bases are TGTGCCAGCAGTCGACAGGGCGCGCAGCCCCAGCATTTT.

The CDR3 sequence: CASSQGAVGSGQNSYEQYF. In nucleotides, the CDR3 is TGTGCCAGCAGCCAAGGTGCGGTGGGAAGCGGGCAAAATTCCTACGAGCAGTACTTC. The V gene is TRBV3-1, the J gene TRBJ2-7; perhaps TRBD2 as D (6 bases). V lost 1 base, J lost 1 base, and 23 bases lay in between. The V gene's germline CDR1 is LGHDT and CDR2 YNNKEL (reference sequence). The CDR3 has 19 amino acids.

The chain links TRBV19 to TRBJ1-1; D remains unclear. Germline V gene lookup returns CDR1 LNHDA and CDR2 SQIVND (reference sequence). The germline V and J ends were trimmed by 8 bases and 2 bases, with 9 bases remaining between them. This CDR3 region has 12 residues. This CDR3 reads CASADGNTEAFF. The CDR3, as DNA: TGTGCCAGTGCTGACGGCAACACTGAAGCTTTCTTT.

The J gene is TRBJ2-6, the V gene TRBV10-3; D not certain. The CDR3 spans 14 residues. CDR1 and CDR2 (germline): ENHRY, SYGVKD. The V end lost 0 bases, the J end lost 2 bases, and 2 bases lay between the germline ends. In nucleotides, the CDR3 is TGTGCCATCAGTGAGTCAGCTGGGGCCAACGTCCTGACTTTC. This translates into CAISESAGANVLTF.

The chain couples TRBV24-1 to TRBJ2-1, with TRBD1 matching 8 bases. The CDR3 sequence is 13 residues long. In germline, CDR1 is KGHDR, CDR2 SFDVKD. V gave up 5 bases and J gave up 8 bases; unmatched junction bases: 4. The CDR3 nucleotides read TGTGCCACCAGTGCGGCAGGGGGCGATGAGCAGTTCTTC. This sequence encodes CATSAAGGDEQFF.

The genes are TRBV30 and TRBJ1-6, with D possibly matching TRBD1 (5 bases). Trimming took off 4 bases at V and 7 bases at J, with 17 bases between the two ends. Germline assignment: CDR1 GTSNPN and CDR2 SVGIG (reference sequence). The CDR3 contains 15 residues. The CDR3 DNA is TGTGCCTGGAACCCCATTGACAGCCTAAATTCACCCCTCCACTTT. Its translation is CAWNPIDSLNSPLHF.

The chain carries TRBV20-1 and TRBJ2-7, with TRBD1 matching over 10 bases. Germline V gives CDR1 DFQATT, CDR2 SNEGSKA (reference sequence). The length of the CDR3 is 14 residues. The trim removed 1 base at V and 5 bases at J, leaving 5 bases unmatched. CDR3 residues: CSARAGTGAHEQYF. The CDR3 nucleotides read TGCAGTGCTAGAGCCGGGACAGGGGCCCACGAGCAGTACTTC.

V is TRBV5-4 and J is TRBJ1-5; 7 bases fit TRBD1. From germline, CDR1 is SGHNT and CDR2 YYREEE (reference sequence). The CDR3 consists of 16 residues. Trimming cost V 7 bases and J 0 bases; bases outside gene matches: 10. The CDR3 bases are TGTGCCAGCCCTAGACAGGGCCGATATAGCAATCAGCCCCAGCATTTT. Translated, it gives CASPRQGRYSNQPQHF.